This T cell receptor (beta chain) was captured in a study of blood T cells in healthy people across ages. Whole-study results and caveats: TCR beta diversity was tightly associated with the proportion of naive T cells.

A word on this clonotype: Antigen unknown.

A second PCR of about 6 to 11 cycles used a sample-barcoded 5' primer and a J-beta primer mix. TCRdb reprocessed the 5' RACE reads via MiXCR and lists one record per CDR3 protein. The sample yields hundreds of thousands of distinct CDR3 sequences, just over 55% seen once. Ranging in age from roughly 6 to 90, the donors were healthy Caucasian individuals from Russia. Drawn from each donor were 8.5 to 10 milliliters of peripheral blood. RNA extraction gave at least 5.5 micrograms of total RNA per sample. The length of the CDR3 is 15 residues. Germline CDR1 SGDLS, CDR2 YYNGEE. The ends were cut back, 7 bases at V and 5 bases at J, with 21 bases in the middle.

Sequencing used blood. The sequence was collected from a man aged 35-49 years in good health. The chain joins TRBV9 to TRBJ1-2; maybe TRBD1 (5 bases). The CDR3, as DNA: TGTGCCAGCGGACGCATAAAGGGGTCGGGGTATGGCTACACCTTC. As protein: CASGRIKGSGYGYTF.